This TCR beta chain was retrieved from a study of blood T cell repertoires in COVID-19. Across the whole study: PBMCs, B-cell-depleted T cells, or T cells provided the cDNA or gDNA that made up the material.

Germline loops: CDR1 MNHEY, CDR2 SVGEGT. Trimming removed 5 bases from V and 11 bases from J, with 12 bases in between. The CDR3 sequence is 11 residues long. Authors' methods: Nucleated cell counts were estimated from reference gene primer amplification. Using immunoSEQ multiplex PCR, the repertoire was profiled, and TCRdb retains in-frame clones only, with some absent. The DNA was the basis for D and trimming; V, J and clone size are from that table. The sample has fewer than 110,000 clones, roughly nine tenths seen once. Sequenced material: peripheral blood. The chain employs TRBV6-2 or TRBV6-3 and TRBJ1-1; the D gene is possibly TRBD1 (6 bases). The sequence was collected from a man between 50 and 59 years old with acute or convalescent COVID-19. CDR3 bases: TGTGCCAGCAGTCGAACAGGGTGGGCTTTCTTT. Its translation is CASSRTGWAFF.